This entry describes one T cell receptor beta chain. The antigen is not known. The PCR made use of 60 Vbeta and 13 Jbeta primers. TCRdb's copy holds only in-frame clones and misses some; the assay was immunoSEQ multiplex PCR. In the table there are roughly 160,000 clones, more than 60% of which are singletons. These data are taken from a study of cytomegalovirus exposure and HLA in healthy donors. Findings of the study overall: Trimming of TCR beta V- and J-genes showed a link, identified in a later analysis, to a missense DCLRE1C variant. Links to common viral pathogens appeared, in a later analysis, for several of the most significant clusters. The productive fraction for most TCR beta V segments was about 90% or about 30% in an earlier analysis. Donor immune exposure was known only as CMV serostatus.

The CDR3 is 15 amino acids. Germline values: CDR1 SNHLY, CDR2 FYNNEI. Trimming removed 4 bases from V and 2 bases from J; junction bases left unmatched: 5. This chain joins TRBV2 and TRBJ2-7; TRBD1 matches 10 bases. This receptor was taken from a middle-aged man in good health and CMV-seronegative. Sequenced material: PBMCs. The CDR3 region has the DNA TGTGCCAGCAGTGGCGACAGGGGGCGAGCCTACGAGCAGTACTTC. Translation: CASSGDRGRAYEQYF.